One sample yielded the 2 T cell receptor beta chains listed below, sequenced in a study of CD4 and CD8 cells across lung adenocarcinoma regions. TCRdb re-called the PCR reads through MiXCR, storing one row per CDR3 protein. The table has 6,600 or so distinct CDR3 sequences, 51% seen once. The specimen was CD4+ T cells from the center of a lung tumor. These receptors were obtained from a female donor with lung adenocarcinoma. The CD4 and CD8 labels of this study may be unreliable.

Only a few counts were recorded for this clonotype. V is TRBV27 and J is TRBJ2-7; TRBD2 matches at 10 bases. The germline gives CDR1 MNHEY, CDR2 SMNVEV (reference sequence). The V and J ends lost 6 bases and 3 bases, in that order; junction bases with no gene match: 5. The CDR3 spans 14 residues. CDR3 sequence: CASRRTSGNYEQYF. The CDR3 DNA is TGTGCCAGCAGGCGGACTAGCGGAAACTACGAGCAGTACTTC.

This rearrangement joins TRBV11-2 to TRBJ2-3; D may correspond to TRBD1 or TRBD2 (7 bases each). The CDR3 runs to 15 residues. Trimming took 4 bases from V and 12 from J, leaving 23 bases between them. Germline CDR1 and CDR2: SGHAT and FQNNGV. The CDR3 region is CASSSGLGGTDTQYF. The CDR3 DNA follows: TGTGCCAGCAGCTCCGGACTAGGGGGCACAGACACTCAGTATTTT. Together with reference TRBV11-2 and TRBJ2-3, the CDR3 gives the full variable domain: EAGVAQSPRYKIIEKRQSVAFWCNPISGHATLYWYQQILGQGPKLLIQFQNNGVVDDSQLPKDRFSAERLKGVDSTLKIQPAKLEDSAVYLCASSSGLGGTDTQYFGPGTRLTVL.